The rows below give T cell receptor beta chains drawn from one sample of a study of T-cell memory formation after mild COVID-19. TCRdb recomputed calls from the 5' RACE reads with MiXCR, one row per CDR3 protein. The table has 250,000 to 300,000 distinct CDR3 sequences, around 16% seen once. Sequenced: PBMCs or a T cell subset sorted from them (not recorded which). These receptors all come from a man between 18 and 29 years old who had mild COVID-19 (a few samples of this study predate the infection). Cell type and time point are not known. CDR3s include the opening cysteine and the closing phenylalanine or tryptophan. The order of the fields is clone size, J gene, V gene, D gene, CDR3 protein, CDR3 DNA. D genes are given only for firm matches. Only some rows state a clone size, as once, few, many or a class for expanded clones.

few	TRBJ2-3	TRBV20-1	TRBD2	CSARIAGGRDTQYF	TGCAGTGCTAGGATAGCGGGGGGGCGAGATACGCAGTATTTT
few	TRBJ2-1	TRBV29-1	TRBD1	CSVWDSSYNEQFF	TGCAGCGTTTGGGACAGTTCCTACAATGAGCAGTTCTTC
few	TRBJ2-1	TRBV7-2	-	CASRRRTPDNEQFF	TGTGCCAGCAGACGCCGGACACCCGACAATGAGCAGTTCTTC
-	TRBJ2-1	TRBV7-9	-	CASRPQEFSSYNEQFF	TGTGCCAGCAGGCCCCAGGAGTTTAGCTCCTACAATGAGCAGTTCTTC
few	TRBJ1-1	TRBV19	TRBD1	CASSIPWTGNTEAFF	TGTGCCAGTAGTATCCCGTGGACAGGGAACACTGAAGCTTTCTTT
-	TRBJ2-1	TRBV11-3	-	CASSLDHNDNEQFF	TGTGCCAGCAGCCTGGATCACAATGACAATGAGCAGTTCTTC
many	TRBJ1-5	TRBV6-2/TRBV6-3	-	CASSYSTYQPQHF	TGTGCCAGCAGTTACTCGACTTACCAGCCCCAGCATTTT
many	TRBJ2-1	TRBV6-2/TRBV6-3	TRBD1	CASSDRTGLLTYNEQFF	TGTGCCAGCAGCGATAGGACAGGGCTGTTGACCTACAATGAGCAGTTCTTC
many	TRBJ1-1	TRBV7-9	-	CASSLVEGITEAFF	TGTGCCAGCAGCTTAGTCGAGGGGATCACTGAAGCTTTCTTT
few	TRBJ1-6	TRBV11-2	-	CASSFGASPPLHF	TGTGCCAGCAGCTTCGGGGCAAGCCCACCCCTCCACTTT
-	TRBJ2-1	TRBV28	-	CASSRGDMYNEQFF	TGTGCCAGCTCGCGCGGGGACATGTACAATGAGCAGTTCTTC
-	TRBJ1-1	TRBV3-1	-	CASSPYRNTEAFF	TGTGCCAGCAGCCCTTACAGGAACACTGAAGCTTTCTTT
few	TRBJ1-2	TRBV7-2	TRBD1	CASSLSTGDGGYTF	TGTGCCAGCAGCTTATCAACAGGGGATGGTGGCTACACCTTC
few	TRBJ2-3	TRBV7-2	-	CASSPPWGKLDTQYF	TGTGCCAGCAGCCCCCCTTGGGGAAAATTAGATACGCAGTATTTT
few	TRBJ2-3	TRBV4-2	TRBD2	CASSQDFLAGEYSTDTQYF	TGTGCCAGCAGCCAAGATTTTCTAGCGGGGGAGTATAGCACAGATACGCAGTATTTT
few	TRBJ1-1	TRBV5-1	-	CASSYPGRMNTEAFF	TGCGCCAGCAGCTATCCGGGTCGCATGAACACTGAAGCTTTCTTT
-	TRBJ2-3	TRBV4-3	TRBD1	CASSQGQGARRDTQYF	TGCGCCAGCAGCCAGGGACAGGGGGCGAGGAGGGATACGCAGTATTTT
-	TRBJ2-7	TRBV6-9	-	CADRRGYEQYF	TGTGCCGACCGGAGGGGTTACGAGCAGTACTTC
-	TRBJ2-5	TRBV24-1	-	CATSEGSQETQYF	TGTGCCACCAGTGAAGGGTCCCAAGAGACCCAGTACTTC
-	TRBJ2-1	TRBV9	-	CASSPAGVIYNEQFF	TGTGCCAGCAGCCCCGCAGGGGTGATTTACAATGAGCAGTTCTTC
-	TRBJ2-2	TRBV5-6	-	CASSPKVWDSRTGELFF	TGTGCCAGCAGCCCGAAGGTGTGGGACTCGAGGACCGGGGAGCTGTTTTTT
many	TRBJ2-7	TRBV6-5	TRBD2	CASSFFWGGEQYF	TGTGCCAGCAGTTTTTTCTGGGGGGGCGAGCAGTACTTC
few	TRBJ1-5	TRBV4-1	-	CASSQGGRDNQPQHF	TGCGCCAGCAGCCAAGGGGGACGGGACAATCAGCCCCAGCATTTT
-	TRBJ1-1	TRBV5-1	-	CASSSIEQGEAFF	TGCGCCAGCAGCTCAATAGAGCAGGGTGAAGCTTTCTTT
-	TRBJ2-7	TRBV7-9	TRBD2	CASSLPAERGNEQYF	TGTGCCAGCAGCTTACCCGCCGAGCGGGGGAACGAGCAGTACTTC
-	TRBJ2-7	TRBV11-2	-	CASSLSPGSKRVEQYF	TGTGCCAGCAGCTTATCTCCGGGCAGCAAGAGGGTCGAGCAGTACTTC
many	TRBJ2-1	TRBV5-1	-	CASSFTGFNEQFF	TGCGCCAGCAGCTTCACAGGGTTCAATGAGCAGTTCTTC
-	TRBJ1-1	TRBV6-2/TRBV6-3	TRBD1	CASSYSGTGVSPFF	TGTGCCAGCAGTTACTCGGGGACAGGGGTGTCGCCTTTCTTT
few	TRBJ1-5	TRBV2	-	CASSEFGDWGQPQHF	TGTGCCAGCAGTGAATTTGGGGATTGGGGTCAGCCCCAGCATTTT
-	TRBJ1-2	TRBV6-5	TRBD1	CASSYAGTGPGYTF	TGTGCCAGCAGTTACGCGGGGACAGGGCCCGGCTACACCTTC
-	TRBJ1-1	TRBV19	TRBD1	CASTIQGLGTEAFF	TGTGCCAGTACCATACAGGGGCTGGGCACTGAAGCTTTCTTT
-	TRBJ1-5	TRBV28	-	CAYSVNNQPQHF	TGTGCCTACTCGGTGAACAATCAGCCCCAGCATTTT
few	TRBJ2-2	TRBV6-1	-	CASRGRDVFGTGELFF	TGTGCCAGCAGGGGCCGGGACGTCTTCGGCACCGGGGAGCTGTTTTTT
few	TRBJ1-1	TRBV7-2	TRBD1	CASSHKTGVHTEAFF	TGTGCCAGCAGTCATAAAACAGGGGTACACACTGAAGCTTTCTTT
few	TRBJ1-2	TRBV13	-	CASSLYAGTLNYGCTF	TGTGCCAGCAGCCTCTATGCGGGGACCCTTAACTATGGCTGCACCTTC
few	TRBJ2-3	TRBV11-2	-	CASSSGWDTQYF	TGTGCCAGCAGTTCAGGGTGGGATACGCAGTATTTT
few	TRBJ2-6	TRBV14	TRBD1	CASSRGQGEAGANVLTF	TGTGCCAGCAGCCGGGGACAGGGGGAGGCTGGGGCCAACGTCCTGACTTTC
few	TRBJ2-6	TRBV7-2	-	CASSPTGGSGANVLTF	TGTGCCAGCAGCCCGACCGGGGGTTCAGGGGCCAACGTCCTGACTTTC